This T cell receptor (beta chain) is drawn from a study of OX40 agonist ivuxolimab in advanced cancers. Study background: An anti-OX40 (CD134) antibody with agonistic activity, ivuxolimab, was administered to patients. Checkpoint inhibitors had been given previously to 40% of patients.

Profiling relied on immunoSEQ multiplex PCR, and the TCRdb table lists in-frame clones only, not all of them. The table includes 99,000 or so clones, roughly 93% detected once. Trimming pared 5 bases from V and 6 bases from J, leaving 16 bases between. The CDR3 covers 14 residues. The germline V gene has CDR1 SGHVS and CDR2 FQNEAQ. The chain joins TRBV7-8 to TRBJ1-1, with D unclear. Here the sequenced sample was CD4+ or CD8+ T cells sorted from blood, taken in a trial of the OX40 agonist ivuxolimab. The TCR sequence derives from an adult with an advanced solid tumor such as melanoma, head and neck, liver or kidney cancer. In DNA, the CDR3 is TGTGCCAGCAGCCCGGGTCGGGGTCTGTCTGAAGCTTTCTTT. Translated, it gives CASSPGRGLSEAFF.